Listed here are 26 T cell receptor beta chains from one sample, sequenced in a study of cytomegalovirus exposure and HLA in healthy donors. The study ran its PCR with 60 Vbeta and 13 Jbeta primers. Using immunoSEQ multiplex PCR, the repertoire was profiled, and TCRdb retains in-frame clones only, with some absent. The sample records some 100,000 clones, about 68% being singletons. The source material was PBMCs. The receptor source for this set is a woman between 45 and 60 years old in good health and CMV-seropositive.

The rearrangement joins TRBV7-7 to TRBJ2-1, with D possibly TRBD2 on 6 matching bases. Germline V gene lookup returns CDR1 SSHAT and CDR2 FNYEAQ (reference sequence). This CDR3 comprises 13 residues. V was shortened by 5 bases and J by 10 bases, with 15 bases between the two germline ends. In DNA form, the CDR3 reads TGTGCCAGCAGCCGGGACTCACTAGGGGAGCAGTTCTTC. It specifies CASSRDSLGEQFF.

This clone appeared a few times. The chain combines TRBV4-3 with TRBJ2-3, with a tentative D call TRBD2 (6 bases). The germline V gene encodes CDR1 LGHNA and CDR2 YSLEER. This CDR3 spans 15 amino acids. V shed 3 bases and J shed 3 bases, with 13 bases lying between them. CDR3 sequence reads: CASSQAGSSTDTQYF. The DNA of the CDR3 is TGCGCCAGCAGCCAGGCGGGGTCGTCGACAGATACGCAGTATTTT.

The chain has TRBV2 and TRBJ1-3, with D possibly TRBD1 on 6 matching bases. Germline values: CDR1 SNHLY, CDR2 FYNNEI. This CDR3 comprises 13 residues. The germline V and J ends were trimmed by 8 bases and 6 bases, with 14 bases remaining between them. In nucleotides, the CDR3 is TGTGCCAGCGGGGGGGCGCCGGAAAACACCATATATTTT. Translated, it gives CASGGAPENTIYF.

The chain recombines TRBV4-2 with TRBJ2-7; 7 bases align to TRBD1. V dropped 4 bases and J dropped 2; count of bases not matched to a gene: 8. Germline V CDR1 and CDR2: LGHNA, YNFKEQ. CDR3 length: 15 residues. As DNA, the CDR3 is TGTGCCAGCAGCCCGGGACAGTGGGGCGCCTACGAGCAGTACTTC. As protein: CASSPGQWGAYEQYF.

The rearrangement links TRBV7-2 to TRBJ1-2; D unresolved. This CDR3 region has 14 residues. Germline V CDR1 and CDR2: SGHTA, FQGNSA. The germline V and J ends were trimmed by 4 bases and 3 bases, with 12 bases remaining between them. CDR3 in amino acids: CASSSISTDYGYTF. CDR3 nucleotide sequence: TGTGCCAGCAGCTCGATAAGTACGGACTATGGCTACACCTTC.

The genes are TRBV7-9 and TRBJ1-1; unclear D gene. Germline lookup yields CDR1 SEHNR and CDR2 FQNEAQ (reference sequence). This CDR3 is 15 amino acids long. V was trimmed by 1 base and J by 4 bases, leaving 13 bases between them. CDR3 bases: TGTGCCAGCAGCTTAGATGGGCAGGTACTCACTGAAGCTTTCTTT. This gives the protein CASSLDGQVLTEAFF.

This chain joins TRBV6-5 and TRBJ2-2, with 10 bases lining up with TRBD2. The CDR3 loop spans 15 amino acids. V lost 5 bases, J lost 2 bases, and 2 bases stayed unmatched. Germline CDR1 reads MNHEY; CDR2 reads SVGAGI. The CDR3: CASSIAGGNTGELFF. As DNA, the CDR3 is TGTGCCAGCAGTATAGCGGGGGGAAACACCGGGGAGCTGTTTTTT.

This clone was counted between two and nine times. The chain couples TRBV6-5 to TRBJ2-3, with a possible D match to TRBD1 (5 bases). The CDR3 totals 13 residues. Germline V gene lookup returns CDR1 MNHEY and CDR2 SVGAGI. Deletions cut 7 bases from V and 5 bases from J, with 13 bases between. The CDR3 nucleotides read TGTGCCAGCAATGGGGCAGGGCTAGATACGCAGTATTTT. This encodes CASNGAGLDTQYF.

The J gene is TRBJ1-5, the V gene TRBV7-2, with 10 positions matching TRBD1. There are 15 residues in the CDR3. J lost 2 bases, V lost 5 bases, and 3 bases had no gene match. Germline CDR1 is SGHTA and CDR2 is FQGNSA. The CDR3 spells CASSPGTGGNQPQHF. The DNA for the CDR3 is TGTGCCAGCAGCCCGGGGACAGGGGGCAATCAGCCCCAGCATTTT.

This clone was recorded only once. The chain links TRBV9 to TRBJ2-5; D is unclear. Germline CDR1 is SGDLS and CDR2 is YYNGEE. V lost 2 bases to trimming and J lost 2 bases, with 13 bases between them. The CDR3 is 15 residues long. The CDR3 coding sequence is TGTGCCAGCAGCGTTGGCCCCCTCAATCAAGAGACCCAGTACTTC. Translating gives CASSVGPLNQETQYF.

The chain carries TRBV5-1 and TRBJ1-1; no firm D call. Trimming took off 2 bases at V and 1 base at J, with 12 bases between the two ends. The CDR3 contains 15 residues. Germline-derived CDR1 and CDR2 are SGHRS and YFSETQ. The CDR3 protein is CASSFGSSSNTEAFF. As DNA, the CDR3 is TGCGCCAGCAGCTTTGGCTCATCCTCGAACACTGAAGCTTTCTTT.

This sequence joins TRBV2 and TRBJ1-5; D gene unclear. CDR1 and CDR2 (germline): SNHLY, FYNNEI. The CDR3 loop spans 16 amino acids. V dropped 4 bases and J dropped 0 bases, with 13 bases sitting between them. The CDR3: CASSAPGGSSNQPQHF. As DNA, the CDR3 is TGTGCCAGCAGTGCCCCGGGAGGGTCTAGCAATCAGCCCCAGCATTTT.

This chain uses TRBV5-1 with TRBJ2-1, with 10 bases fitting TRBD1. This CDR3 is 13 amino acids long. Germline trimming cut 7 bases from V and 5 bases from J; bases unmatched to any gene: 3. Looked up from germline, CDR1 is SGHRS and CDR2 is YFSETQ. The CDR3 region has the DNA TGCGCCAGCGGACAGGGGGTCAACAATGAGCAGTTCTTC. Encoded protein: CASGQGVNNEQFF.

J is TRBJ1-1 and V is TRBV10-3; D may be TRBD1 (6 bases). The CDR3 spans 14 residues. V was shortened by 2 bases and J by 4 bases, with 11 bases between the two germline ends. Germline V gene data show CDR1 as ENHRY and CDR2 as SYGVKD. The CDR3 DNA sequence: TGTGCCATCAGTGAGCAAACAGGGACCACTGAAGCTTTCTTT. Amino acid sequence: CAISEQTGTTEAFF.

This rearrangement joins TRBV29-1 to TRBJ2-7, with TRBD1 as a possible D gene (7 bases). Per germline, CDR1 SQVTM and CDR2 ANQGSEA. The CDR3 extends over 15 amino acids. The V end was cut by 6 bases, the J end by 0 bases, with 18 bases between. CDR3 DNA: TGCAGCGTAGGAGGGGGACAGTACCACTCCTACGAGCAGTACTTC. Protein product: CSVGGGQYHSYEQYF.

The chain combines TRBV7-9 with TRBJ2-5; 10 nucleotides line up with TRBD1. Germline assignment: CDR1 SEHNR and CDR2 FQNEAQ (reference sequence). The CDR3 consists of 15 residues. The ends lost 5 bases at V and 6 bases at J; junction bases unmatched: 9. CDR3 coding DNA: TGTGCCAGCAGCCTCGGTGACAGGGGGCCAAAGACCCAGTACTTC. As protein: CASSLGDRGPKTQYF. The complete variable domain, with remaining parts taken from reference TRBV7-9 and TRBJ2-5, reads DTGVSQNPRHKITKRGQNVTFRCDPISEHNRLYWYRQTLGQGPEFLTYFQNEAQLEKSRLLSDRFSAERPKGSFSTLEIQRTEQGDSAMYLCASSLGDRGPKTQYFGPGTRLLVL.

V is TRBV28 and J is TRBJ1-1; weak D call: TRBD1 (6 bases). The CDR3 totals 12 residues. V lost 5 bases to trimming and J lost 5 bases, with 9 bases between them. Germline values: CDR1 MDHEN, CDR2 SYDVKM. DNA of the CDR3: TGTGCCAGCAGTCCAACAGGGACTGAAGCTTTCTTT. It codes for CASSPTGTEAFF.

V gene TRBV18 combines with J gene TRBJ2-7; D gene uncertain. CDR1 and CDR2 (germline): KGHSH, LQKENI. The CDR3 has 12 residues. V lost 4 bases to trimming and J lost 6 bases, with 10 bases between them. The CDR3 DNA reads as TGTGCCAGCTCACTCATATCCGGCGAGCAGTACTTC. Translated: CASSLISGEQYF.

The gene calls are TRBV5-1 and TRBJ2-7, with 9 bases lining up with TRBD1. The CDR3 length is 15 residues. Per the germline V gene, CDR1 is SGHRS and CDR2 is YFSETQ. J lost 6 bases, V lost 4 bases, and 11 bases had no gene match. Here the CDR3 reads CASSQFGQGTSEQYF. CDR3 DNA: TGCGCCAGCAGCCAGTTCGGACAGGGGACTTCCGAGCAGTACTTC. Full variable domain (remainder filled in from reference TRBV5-1 and TRBJ2-7): KAGVTQTPRYLIKTRGQQVTLSCSPISGHRSVSWYQQTPGQGLQFLFEYFSETQRNKGNFPGRFSGRQFSNSRSEMNVSTLELGDSALYLCASSQFGQGTSEQYFGPGTRLTVT.

The chain has TRBV29-1 and TRBJ2-1; D unclear. Germline V gene sequence: CDR1 SQVTM, CDR2 ANQGSEA. The CDR3 covers 13 residues. V shed 6 bases and J shed 0 bases, with 9 bases lying between them. The CDR3 coding sequence is TGCAGCGTCTATGGAGTCTCCTACAATGAGCAGTTCTTC. Translation gives CSVYGVSYNEQFF.

V and J are TRBV7-2 and TRBJ1-4; D is unclear. The germline V gene encodes CDR1 SGHTA and CDR2 FQGNSA. V lost 2 bases to trimming and J lost 5 bases, with 12 bases between them. The CDR3 has 15 amino acids. CDR3 bases: TGTGCCAGCAGCTTACCGGAGTCCGGCAATGAAAAACTGTTTTTT. Amino acids: CASSLPESGNEKLFF.

The rearrangement uses TRBV19 and TRBJ2-1; tentatively, D is TRBD2 (7 bases). Germline loops: CDR1 LNHDA, CDR2 SQIVND (reference sequence). The germline V and J ends were trimmed by 8 bases and 4 bases, with 15 bases remaining between them. The CDR3 runs to 14 residues. The DNA of the CDR3 is TGTGCCAGTGCCCCTGGGGGGGCTTACAATGAGCAGTTCTTC. It specifies CASAPGGAYNEQFF. Based on the CDR3 plus reference TRBV19 and TRBJ2-1, the full variable domain is DGGITQSPKYLFRKEGQNVTLSCEQNLNHDAMYWYRQDPGQGLRLIYYSQIVNDFQKGDIAEGYSVSREKKESFPLTVTSAQKNPTAFYLCASAPGGAYNEQFFGPGTRLTVL.

In its sample, this clone was seen once. The rearrangement uses TRBV18 and TRBJ1-2; no firm D call. Trimming removed 4 bases from V and 2 bases from J, with 5 bases in between. Germline CDR1 and CDR2: KGHSH and LQKENI. CDR3 size: 12 residues. The CDR3 coding sequence is TGTGCCAGCTCACTCGAGAACTATGGCTACACCTTC. It is translated as CASSLENYGYTF.

The rearrangement joins TRBV2 to TRBJ2-7; a weak D match, TRBD2 (6 bases). The germline CDR1 and CDR2 sequences are SNHLY and FYNNEI. V was trimmed by 0 bases and J by 6 bases, leaving 15 bases between them. CDR3 length: 15 residues. The CDR3 region is CASSEAGGRLIEQYF. The CDR3 nucleotides are TGTGCCAGCAGTGAAGCGGGGGGTAGGTTAATCGAGCAGTACTTC.

The chain links TRBV7-2 to TRBJ2-7; 9 bases match TRBD2. V was clipped by 4 bases and J by 4 bases; unmatched bases: 2. This CDR3 is built from 13 residues. Germline V gene lookup returns CDR1 SGHTA and CDR2 FQGNSA. The CDR3 nucleotides are TGTGCCAGCAGCTCCCTAGCGGGATACGAGCAGTACTTC. Protein sequence: CASSSLAGYEQYF.

The chain carries TRBV7-2 and TRBJ2-3; D ambiguous. V was cut by 5 bases and J by 4 bases, with 13 bases left in between. This CDR3 region has 14 residues. From germline, CDR1 is SGHTA and CDR2 FQGNSA. The CDR3 bases are TGTGCCAGCAGCCTCCTCTCACGAGCAGATACGCAGTATTTT. Its translation: CASSLLSRADTQYF.